This T cell receptor (beta chain) was captured in a study of cytomegalovirus exposure and HLA in healthy donors. As concerns this clone: Antigen: not known.

Assay used: immunoSEQ multiplex PCR; TCRdb lists only in-frame clones, some missing. In the table there are 68,000 or so clones, 70% to 90% of which are singletons. Study-wide points: A few chains tied to CMV proved CMV antigen-specific in vitro.

From germline, CDR1 is LNHDA and CDR2 SQIVND (reference sequence). Trimming took 6 bases from V and 0 from J, leaving 9 bases between them. The CDR3 spans 14 residues. Input material: PBMCs. The sequence derives from a woman in her late teens or twenties in good health and CMV-seronegative. V usage is TRBV19 and J usage is TRBJ2-1, with D possibly being TRBD1 (5 bases). The CDR3 DNA follows: TGTGCCAGTAGCCGACAGAGCTCCTACAATGAGCAGTTCTTC. As protein: CASSRQSSYNEQFF. Full variable domain (outside the CDR3, taken from reference TRBV19 and TRBJ2-1): DGGITQSPKYLFRKEGQNVTLSCEQNLNHDAMYWYRQDPGQGLRLIYYSQIVNDFQKGDIAEGYSVSREKKESFPLTVTSAQKNPTAFYLCASSRQSSYNEQFFGPGTRLTVL.